These 27 T cell receptor beta chains originate from one sample sequenced in a study of T cells in Graves' hyperthyroidism and ophthalmopathy. What was amplified from RNA transcripts were TCR beta CDR3 regions. HTBI primers were used for first-round RT-PCR of the TCR CDR3. TCRdb itself ran the multiplex PCR reads through MiXCR, one entry per CDR3 protein. Of about 680,000 distinct CDR3 sequences detected, about 35% appear once; the ten largest clones hold around 31%. Sequenced input: blood. These receptors were taken from a woman between 40 and 55 years old with Graves' hyperthyroidism.

The chain has TRBV2 and TRBJ1-1; D is possibly TRBD1 (5 bases). Germline V gives CDR1 SNHLY, CDR2 FYNNEI. V gave up 8 bases and J gave up 0 bases, with 22 bases separating them. CDR3 length: 17 amino acids. The CDR3 spells CASSPNFRQTMNTEAFF. Written as DNA, the CDR3 is TGTGCCAGCTCACCAAACTTCCGACAGACAATGAACACTGAAGCTTTCTTT. Combining the CDR3 with reference TRBV2 and TRBJ1-1 gives the whole variable domain EPEVTQTPSHQVTQMGQEVILRCVPISNHLYFYWYRQILGQKVEFLVSFYNNEISEKSEIFDDQFSVERPDGSNFTLKIRSTKLEDSAMYFCASSPNFRQTMNTEAFFGQGTRLTVV.

This sequence joins TRBV5-6 and TRBJ2-7; perhaps TRBD2 as D (5 bases). The CDR3 sequence is 15 residues long. Germline V CDR1 and CDR2: SGHDT, YYEEEE. The V end was cut by 1 base, the J end by 0 bases, with 11 bases between. The CDR3 bases are TGTGCCAGCAGCTTGTGGACTCTTAGCTCCTACGAGCAGTACTTC. It translates to CASSLWTLSSYEQYF.

The chain combines TRBV20-1 with TRBJ1-5; D might be TRBD1 (5 bases). The V gene's germline CDR1 is DFQATT and CDR2 SNEGSKA (reference sequence). This CDR3 is 12 amino acids long. Trimming shortened V by 3 bases and J by 9 bases, and 12 bases separated the two germline ends. This CDR3 is CSASWGDRPQHF. As DNA, the CDR3 is TGCAGTGCTAGTTGGGGCGATCGGCCCCAGCATTTT.

The genes are TRBV2 and TRBJ1-2; D remains unclear. Looked up from germline, CDR1 is SNHLY and CDR2 is FYNNEI. The CDR3 runs to 13 residues. Trimming left V 4 bases short and J 0 bases short, with 6 bases between. The CDR3 is CASSGVTNYGYTF. In nucleotides, the CDR3 is TGTGCCAGCAGTGGGGTGACTAACTATGGCTACACCTTC.

The table lists this clonotype with a few counts. The chain employs TRBV6-4 and TRBJ1-1; perhaps TRBD1 as D (5 bases). CDR1 is MRHNA, CDR2 SNTAGT, per germline. The V end was cut by 5 bases, the J end by 5 bases, with 15 bases between. This CDR3 region has 14 residues. CDR3 protein: CASSMGQGGTEAFF. The CDR3 DNA is TGTGCCAGCAGTATGGGGCAGGGTGGTACTGAAGCTTTCTTT.

The gene calls are TRBV6-1 and TRBJ1-1; D gene unclear. Germline V lookup: CDR1 MNHNS, CDR2 SASEGT. The CDR3 length is 13 residues. The V end lost 1 base, the J end lost 4 bases, and 7 bases lay between the germline ends. The CDR3 nucleotides are TGTGCCAGCAGTGAAGTGGGGTTCACTGAAGCTTTCTTT. Residues: CASSEVGFTEAFF.

The chain is built from TRBV24-1 and TRBJ2-7; 8 bases agree with TRBD1. This CDR3 region has 16 residues. The junction had 18 bases not matched to a gene; V was cut back by 11 bases and J by 4 bases. Germline loops: CDR1 KGHDR, CDR2 SFDVKD. CDR3 protein: CASSPRGRQGIYEQYF. The CDR3 bases are TGTGCCAGCTCACCCCGTGGGAGACAGGGGATATACGAGCAGTACTTC.

As DNA, the CDR3 is TGTGCCAGCATCGAAGGGGGGGTCCCCCTTGACTACACCTTC. Its translation: CASIEGGVPLDYTF. The genes are TRBV6-5 and TRBJ1-2; possibly TRBD1 for D (6 bases). V lost 7 bases and J lost 10, with 22 bases in between. The CDR3 totals 14 residues. Germline assignment: CDR1 MNHEY and CDR2 SVGAGI.

As concerns this clonotype: At one of its ends the junction is not consistent with the germline gene, which may arise from a read error. The chain combines TRBV20-1 with TRBJ1-3; 7 bases map to TRBD1. The CDR3 runs to 14 residues. The germline gives CDR1 DFQATT, CDR2 SNEGSKA (reference sequence). The CDR3 DNA reads as TGCAGTGCCCTGGACAGGAGCGCTGGAAACACCACATATTTT. Encoded protein: CSALDRSAGNTTYF.

This clonotype appeared a few times. The J gene is TRBJ1-1, the V gene TRBV7-2, with D possibly matching TRBD1 (5 bases). The CDR3 length is 15 residues. Germline V gene data show CDR1 as SGHTA and CDR2 as FQGNSA. V was trimmed by 7 bases and J by 4 bases, leaving 19 bases between them. The chain's CDR3 is CASILQKGLGTEAFF. The CDR3 bases are TGTGCCAGCATCCTTCAAAAGGGGTTGGGCACTGAAGCTTTCTTT.

Many counts were recorded for this clonotype. V and J are TRBV7-9 and TRBJ1-6, with a tentative D call TRBD1 (5 bases). CDR3 length: 15 residues. V was cut by 4 bases and J by 10 bases, with 17 bases left in between. Germline lookup yields CDR1 SEHNR and CDR2 FQNEAQ (reference sequence). CDR3 loop: CASSSERSGGSPLHF. Here the CDR3 DNA reads TGTGCCAGCAGCTCAGAGAGGTCTGGGGGATCACCCCTCCACTTT.

The J gene is TRBJ2-2, the V gene TRBV6-1; 9 bases agree with TRBD1. The CDR3 length is 19 residues. Looked up from germline, CDR1 is MNHNS and CDR2 is SASEGT. V dropped 5 bases and J dropped 1; count of bases not matched to a gene: 14. CDR3 sequence reads: CASSQTNPGQGMNTGELFF. CDR3 coding DNA: TGTGCCAGCAGTCAGACCAACCCGGGACAGGGAATGAACACCGGGGAGCTGTTTTTT.

This clonotype was seen many times. The chain combines TRBV14 with TRBJ1-1; the D is unclear. The germline V gene has CDR1 SGHDN and CDR2 FVKESK. The CDR3 is made up of 12 amino acids. V was trimmed by 4 bases and J by 6 bases, leaving 9 bases between them. DNA of the CDR3: TGTGCCAGCAGCCCGAATTTCGCTGAAGCTTTCTTT. Amino acid sequence: CASSPNFAEAFF.

The rearrangement joins TRBV19 to TRBJ1-2, with TRBD1 identical over 10 bases. CDR1 and CDR2 from the germline V gene are LNHDA and SQIVND (reference sequence). The CDR3 is 15 amino acids. The trim removed 2 bases at V and 6 bases at J, leaving 6 bases unmatched. The CDR3 DNA sequence: TGTGCCAGTAGTATATCGACAGGGGGCGGCGATGGCTACACCTTC. This translates into CASSISTGGGDGYTF.

The chain has TRBV15 and TRBJ1-2, with a weak D call TRBD1 (5 bases). The CDR3 covers 13 residues. The V end lost 5 bases, the J end lost 4 bases, and 11 bases lay between the germline ends. CDR1 is LNHNV and CDR2 is YYDKDF in the germline V gene (reference sequence). CDR3 sequence reads: CATSGPGLYGYTF. In nucleotides, the CDR3 is TGTGCCACCAGCGGGCCGGGACTCTATGGCTACACCTTC.

This clonotype was seen ten or more times. The chain employs TRBV7-9 and TRBJ1-1; 8 bases are a match to TRBD1. The V gene's germline CDR1 is SEHNR and CDR2 FQNEAQ (reference sequence). With 3 bases clipped from V and 4 bases from J, the junction kept 4 bases outside the gene matches. The CDR3 contains 14 residues. CDR3 residues: CASSFRDRGTEAFF. CDR3 in DNA: TGTGCCAGCAGCTTCCGAGACAGGGGCACTGAAGCTTTCTTT.

In this sample, this clonotype turned up a few times. This chain uses TRBV5-1 with TRBJ1-2; D possibly corresponds to TRBD1 (6 bases). The CDR3 is made up of 13 amino acids. The ends were cut back, 1 base at V and 6 bases at J, with 10 bases in the middle. Germline loops: CDR1 SGHRS, CDR2 YFSETQ. The CDR3: CASSLLTGNGYTF. The CDR3, as DNA: TGCGCCAGCAGCTTGCTTACAGGGAATGGCTACACCTTC.

This clonotype was seen a few times. This chain links TRBV4-2 with TRBJ2-7; D gene ambiguous. This CDR3 has 13 amino acids. V was clipped by 1 base and J by 6 bases, with 10 bases between them. Germline assignment: CDR1 LGHNA and CDR2 YNFKEQ. CDR3 bases: TGTGCCAGCAGCCAAGGGGCCATAAGCGAGCAGTACTTC. Protein sequence: CASSQGAISEQYF.

This clonotype was seen a single time. The chain uses TRBV11-2 and TRBJ2-7, with D uncertain. The germline V gene has CDR1 SGHAT and CDR2 FQNNGV. V was clipped by 0 bases and J by 3 bases, with 18 bases between them. The CDR3 has 17 residues. CDR3 bases: TGTGCCAGCAGCTTAGATATGGTAGGCAAAAACAGCTACGAGCAGTACTTC. Its translation is CASSLDMVGKNSYEQYF.

This clonotype came up many times. This chain connects TRBV20-1 to TRBJ1-5; TRBD1 agrees at 8 bases. The V gene's germline CDR1 is DFQATT and CDR2 SNEGSKA (reference sequence). The CDR3 is 15 amino acids. The trim removed 4 bases at V and 3 bases at J, leaving 8 bases unmatched. CDR3: CSATRTGWDNQPQHF. In nucleotides, the CDR3 is TGCAGTGCTACCCGGACAGGGTGGGACAATCAGCCCCAGCATTTT.

Only a few counts were recorded for this clonotype. J is TRBJ2-3 and V is TRBV14, with D unresolved. CDR3 length: 14 amino acids. Deletions cut 9 bases from V and 2 bases from J, with 15 bases between. The V gene's germline CDR1 is SGHDN and CDR2 FVKESK. In DNA, the CDR3 is TGTGCCAGTAAAGGCGCATTACACACAGATACGCAGTATTTT. This encodes CASKGALHTDTQYF.

This clonotype came up a few times. The V and J genes are TRBV5-6 and TRBJ1-5; 8 bases fit TRBD1. V lost 2 bases and J lost 1; bases outside the gene matches: 5. This CDR3 spans 16 amino acids. Germline V lookup: CDR1 SGHDT, CDR2 YYEEEE. CDR3 bases: TGTGCCAGCAGCTTCAGGGGGCACGGGAGCAATCAGCCCCAGCATTTT. It specifies CASSFRGHGSNQPQHF. Drawing the rest from reference TRBV5-6 and TRBJ1-5, the complete variable domain is DAGVTQSPTHLIKTRGQQVTLRCSPKSGHDTVSWYQQALGQGPQFIFQYYEEEERQRGNFPDRFSGHQFPNYSSELNVNALLLGDSALYLCASSFRGHGSNQPQHFGDGTRLSIL.

In nucleotides, the CDR3 is TGTGCCACCAGTGATGCCGGGGACTACGAGCAGTACTTC. Translated: CATSDAGDYEQYF. This rearrangement joins TRBV24-1 to TRBJ2-7, with TRBD2 as a possible D gene (5 bases). This CDR3 has 13 amino acids. The V and J ends lost 3 bases and 3 bases respectively, with 8 bases between them. Germline CDR1 and CDR2: KGHDR and SFDVKD.

V and J are TRBV29-1 and TRBJ1-2, with 9 bases fitting TRBD1. From germline, CDR1 is SQVTM and CDR2 ANQGSEA. This CDR3 is built from 15 residues. V gave up 0 bases and J gave up 6 bases; unmatched junction bases: 8. Here the CDR3 reads CSVEDRRDRVHGYTF. The CDR3 nucleotides are TGCAGCGTTGAAGACCGCCGGGACAGGGTACATGGCTACACCTTC. The variable domain in full, completed from reference TRBV29-1 and TRBJ1-2, reads SAVISQKPSRDICQRGTSLTIQCQVDSQVTMMFWYRQQPGQSLTLIATANQGSEATYESGFVIDKFPISRPNLTFSTLTVSNMSPEDSSIYLCSVEDRRDRVHGYTFGSGTRLTVV.

This clonotype was detected many times. The V and J genes are TRBV10-2 and TRBJ1-1; no definite D call. Germline CDR1 is WSHSY and CDR2 is SAAADI. The V and J ends lost 3 bases and 0 bases respectively, with 8 bases between them. The CDR3 has 14 residues. The CDR3 sequence is CASSDSQLNTEAFF. The CDR3 DNA reads as TGCGCCAGCAGTGACAGCCAACTGAACACTGAAGCTTTCTTT.

This clonotype was counted a few times. The chain is built from TRBV4-1 and TRBJ2-7; tentative D call: TRBD1 (5 bases). The germline V gene has CDR1 MGHRA and CDR2 YSYEKL. The CDR3 loop spans 14 amino acids. V was cut by 4 bases and J by 2 bases, with 12 bases left in between. CDR3 DNA: TGCGCCAGCAGCCTAGACAGAACAGCCTACGAGCAGTACTTC. This gives the protein CASSLDRTAYEQYF.

This clonotype was seen a few times. V usage is TRBV5-5 and J usage is TRBJ1-1, with TRBD1 matching 9 bases. Looked up from germline, CDR1 is SGHKS and CDR2 is YYEKEE (reference sequence). CDR3 length: 15 residues. The ends lost 2 bases at V and 5 bases at J; junction bases unmatched: 7. The CDR3 region has the DNA TGTGCCAGCAGCTTTACAGGGGGCGCGGGGACTGAAGCTTTCTTT. Its translation: CASSFTGGAGTEAFF.